The entry below gives a single TCR beta chain sequence along with its context. These data come from a study of blood T cell repertoires in COVID-19. V lost 5 bases and J lost 6; bases outside the gene matches: 3. The length of the CDR3 is 14 residues. Germline V gene sequence: CDR1 SGHAT, CDR2 FQNNGV. Libraries were prepared by immunoSEQ multiplex PCR; TCRdb keeps only in-frame clonotypes and omits some of them. This sample has over 150,000 clones; 84% occur once, and the top ten carry roughly an eighth. The sample comprised peripheral blood. The J gene is TRBJ1-6, the V gene TRBV11-2; TRBD1 matches 8 bases. The TCR sequence derives from a human donor in a cohort sampled during active COVID-19. CDR3 coding DNA: TGTGCCAGCAGCCCAGGGGGCCGTAATTCACCCCTCCACTTT. As protein: CASSPGGRNSPLHF.